The rows below give T cell receptor beta chains drawn from one sample of a study of blood T cell repertoires in COVID-19. The method was immunoSEQ multiplex PCR; TCRdb's version includes in-frame clones alone and lacks a portion of them. The sample shows just over 650,000 clones, 70% to 90% of them seen only once. Material for sequencing was peripheral blood. These receptors came from a woman between 18 and 29 years old with acute or convalescent COVID-19. CDR3s include the opening cysteine and the closing phenylalanine or tryptophan. D genes are given only for firm matches. A row's size may be missing; if present it is once, few, many or a size class.

CDR3aa	CDR3nt	v_gene	j_gene	d_gene	abundance
CASRMGGSGNEQFF	TGTGCCAGCAGGATGGGGGGTTCTGGGAATGAGCAGTTCTTC	TRBV6-5	TRBJ2-1	.	.
CASSSAGMNTEAFF	TGTGCCAGCAGCTCCGCGGGCATGAACACTGAAGCTTTCTTT	TRBV11-2	TRBJ1-1	.	.
CSVQGFPDTQYF	TGCAGCGTGCAGGGGTTTCCAGATACGCAGTATTTT	TRBV29-1	TRBJ2-3	.	.
CASSADRVTDTQYF	TGTGCCAGCAGTGCAGACAGGGTCACAGATACGCAGTATTTT	TRBV2	TRBJ2-3	TRBD1	.
CASSRGSTEAFF	TGTGCCAGCAGCCGGGGTTCTACTGAAGCTTTCTTT	TRBV11-2	TRBJ1-1	.	.
CASSKARGGDGELFF	TGTGCCAGCAGCAAAGCGCGGGGGGGCGACGGGGAGCTGTTTTTT	TRBV21-1	TRBJ2-2	.	.
CASSSTTQPQHF	TGTGCCAGCAGTAGCACTACTCAGCCCCAGCATTTT	TRBV28	TRBJ1-5	.	few
CASSDRAGAGNTIYF	TGTGCCAGCAGTGATCGAGCAGGGGCTGGAAACACCATATATTTT	TRBV6-1	TRBJ1-3	.	.
CAWSRTAPYEQYF	TGTGCCTGGAGTAGGACAGCCCCCTACGAGCAGTACTTC	TRBV30	TRBJ2-7	.	.
CASSVTGGATDTQYF	TGTGCCAGCAGCGTGACAGGGGGCGCGACAGATACGCAGTATTTT	TRBV6-2/TRBV6-3	TRBJ2-3	TRBD1	.
CASSLVSRTRPYEQYF	TGTGCCAGCAGTTTAGTTTCCCGGACACGACCCTACGAGCAGTACTTC	TRBV28	TRBJ2-7	.	once
CATSDWTGRGGYTF	TGTGCCACCAGTGACTGGACAGGGCGAGGTGGCTACACCTTC	TRBV24-1	TRBJ1-2	TRBD1	.
CASSAADYSYNEQFF	TGTGCCAGCAGTGCCGCGGACTACTCCTACAATGAGCAGTTCTTC	TRBV6-2/TRBV6-3	TRBJ2-1	.	.
CASSGRDRAFEQYF	TGTGCCAGCAGCGGCCGGGACAGGGCGTTCGAGCAGTACTTC	TRBV9	TRBJ2-7	TRBD1	.
CSVGMGRGYEQYF	TGCAGCGTTGGCATGGGAAGGGGTTACGAGCAGTACTTC	TRBV29-1	TRBJ2-7	.	.
CASSSSGAGANVLTF	TGTGCCAGCAGCTCTTCAGGGGCTGGGGCCAACGTCCTGACTTTC	TRBV5-4	TRBJ2-6	.	once
CASSYGTANTEAFF	TGTGCCAGCAGTTACGGGACAGCGAACACTGAAGCTTTCTTT	TRBV6-5	TRBJ1-1	TRBD1	.
CASGLAPLPSGGYNEQFF	TGTGCTAGTGGTTTGGCGCCCCTGCCTAGCGGGGGATACAATGAGCAGTTCTTC	TRBV12-5	TRBJ2-1	TRBD2	once
CASGTGGNTEAFF	TGTGCCAGCGGCACGGGGGGGAACACTGAAGCTTTCTTT	TRBV27	TRBJ1-1	.	.
CASSYPGDQPQHF	TGTGCCAGCAGTTACCCAGGGGATCAGCCCCAGCATTTT	TRBV6-2/TRBV6-3	TRBJ1-5	.	once
CASSRIGTEKNIQYF	TGTGCCAGCAGCCGCATTGGGACAGAGAAAAACATTCAGTACTTC	TRBV27	TRBJ2-4	TRBD1	.
CASSQGGFSLAEQYF	TGCGCCAGCAGCCAAGGCGGATTTTCTCTGGCCGAGCAGTACTTC	TRBV4-3	TRBJ2-7	.	.
CASSFEHALDGYTF	TGCGCCAGCAGCTTCGAACATGCTCTGGATGGCTACACCTTC	TRBV5-1	TRBJ1-2	.	.
CASRLMGSGPVSYNEQFF	TGTGCCAGCAGGCTTATGGGATCAGGGCCCGTCTCCTACAATGAGCAGTTCTTC	TRBV27	TRBJ2-1	.	.
CASSFQGNQPQHF	TGTGCCAGCAGTTTTCAGGGGAATCAGCCCCAGCATTTT	TRBV27	TRBJ1-5	.	.
CAISDDRGGQPQHF	TGTGCCATCAGTGATGACAGGGGTGGTCAGCCCCAGCATTTT	TRBV10-3	TRBJ1-5	TRBD1	.
CASSDPPSGGITDTQYF	TGTGCCAGCAGCGACCCTCCTAGCGGGGGGATCACAGATACGCAGTATTTT	TRBV9	TRBJ2-3	TRBD2	.
CASKPLGQGATEAFF	TGTGCCAGCAAGCCCTTGGGACAGGGGGCGACTGAAGCTTTCTTT	TRBV6-5	TRBJ1-1	TRBD1	.
CASSVVGQGDRTEAFF	TGTGCCAGCAGCGTAGTGGGACAGGGTGATCGGACTGAAGCTTTCTTT	TRBV9	TRBJ1-1	TRBD1	.
CASSEARDTEAFF	TGTGCCAGCAGTGAAGCCCGGGACACTGAAGCTTTCTTT	TRBV6-1	TRBJ1-1	.	.
CASSPLGRGSETQYF	TGTGCCAGCAGCCCACTGGGGCGGGGGTCAGAGACCCAGTACTTC	TRBV7-8	TRBJ2-5	TRBD2	.
CASSYRDRNTEAFF	TGTGCCAGCAGTTACCGGGACAGGAACACTGAAGCTTTCTTT	TRBV6-5	TRBJ1-1	TRBD1	.
CASSSKGGAGGVYGYTF	TGTGCCAGCAGCTCCAAGGGAGGTGCAGGAGGGGTATACGGCTACACCTTC	TRBV9	TRBJ1-2	.	.
CASSQDFGLASDQYF	TGTGCCAGCAGCCAAGATTTCGGACTAGCCTCGGACCAGTACTTC	TRBV3-1/TRBV3-2	TRBJ2-5	TRBD2	.
CASSLLGLNYGYTF	TGTGCCAGCAGCCTTTTGGGGCTCAACTATGGCTACACCTTC	TRBV14	TRBJ1-2	.	.
CASSQEARKGALSGNTIYF	TGCGCCAGCAGCCAAGAAGCCCGGAAAGGGGCCCTCTCTGGAAACACCATATATTTT	TRBV4-1	TRBJ1-3	.	.
CASSQGREDPNIQYF	TGTGCCAGCAGCCAAGGGCGGGAGGACCCAAACATTCAGTACTTC	TRBV3-1/TRBV3-2	TRBJ2-4	TRBD2	.
CAWSKTTLGVEAFF	TGTGCCTGGAGTAAGACAACCCTCGGGGTTGAAGCTTTCTTT	TRBV30	TRBJ1-1	.	.
CASSPDIVLNSPLHF	TGTGCCAGCAGTCCCGACATCGTTCTGAATTCACCCCTCCACTTT	TRBV28	TRBJ1-6	.	.
CASSSGTGNGEQYF	TGTGCCAGCAGCTCCGGGACAGGGAATGGGGAGCAGTACTTC	TRBV11-3	TRBJ2-7	TRBD1	.
CAWTTGGRVGYEQYF	TGTGCCTGGACGACAGGGGGAAGGGTAGGTTACGAGCAGTACTTC	TRBV30	TRBJ2-7	TRBD1	.